Below, 2 T cell receptor beta chains from the same sample are listed, as sequenced in a study of T-cell memory formation after mild COVID-19. A single record per CDR3 protein comes from TCRdb applying MiXCR to the 5' RACE reads. The sample shows 300,000 to 400,000 distinct CDR3 sequences, over 10% of them seen only once. The sample taken for sequencing was PBMCs or a T cell subset sorted from them (not recorded which). These receptor sequences come from a man aged 18 to 35 who had mild COVID-19 (a few samples of this study predate the infection). Cell type and time point are not known.

This clonotype has a handful of counts. V and J are TRBV7-2 and TRBJ1-2; D unclear. Trimming took off 5 bases at V and 4 bases at J, with 14 bases between the two ends. The CDR3 is 14 amino acids. Germline lookup yields CDR1 SGHTA and CDR2 FQGNSA. The CDR3 region is CASSLDWGTYGYTF. Written as DNA, the CDR3 is TGTGCCAGCAGCCTAGATTGGGGTACCTATGGCTACACCTTC. Based on the CDR3 plus reference TRBV7-2 and TRBJ1-2, the full variable domain is GAGVSQSPSNKVTEKGKDVELRCDPISGHTALYWYRQSLGQGLEFLIYFQGNSAPDKSGLPSDRFSAERTGGSVSTLTIQRTQQEDSAVYLCASSLDWGTYGYTFGSGTRLTVV.

The V gene is TRBV23-1, the J gene TRBJ1-5; D not resolved. TRBV23-1 is an ORF, with its function uncertain. V lost 6 bases and J 4 bases, leaving 19 bases between the germline ends. This CDR3 is 16 amino acids long. CDR3 DNA: TGCGCCAGCAGCGTAACTCATCCGGACCGAAATCAGCCCCAGCATTTT. Amino acid sequence: CASSVTHPDRNQPQHF.